One sample yielded the 23 T cell receptor beta chains listed below, sequenced in a study of T cell responses to AZD1222 COVID-19 vaccine. Measured with immunoSEQ multiplex PCR; TCRdb has only the in-frame clones, and not every one. Of tens of thousands of clones in the sample, around 80% were seen once. The input for sequencing was peripheral blood, taken on day 0 of AZD1222 vaccination. The source is an adult in good health.

V gene TRBV21-1 combines with J gene TRBJ2-7; TRBD1, the D gene given by the table, was not confirmed from the DNA. TRBV21-1 is tagged as a pseudogene. The CDR3 consists of 15 residues. CDR3 nucleotide sequence: TGTGCCAGCAGCAAAAATGGGACAGGCCCCTACGAGCAGTACTTC. As protein: CASSKNGTGPYEQYF.

This chain connects TRBV19 to TRBJ1-3; D is unclear. The CDR3 contains 13 residues. Between the trimmed V and J ends, which lost 6 bases and 3 bases, there was a span of 9 bases. The germline V gene has CDR1 LNHDA and CDR2 SQIVND (reference sequence). This CDR3 reads CASRMQSGNTIYF. The CDR3 DNA reads TGTGCCAGTAGGATGCAAAGTGGAAACACCATATATTTT.

This clone was recorded a few times. The gene calls are TRBV27 and TRBJ2-7, with D perhaps TRBD2 (6 bases). Germline V gene data show CDR1 as MNHEY and CDR2 as SMNVEV (reference sequence). The CDR3 is 13 residues long. Between the trimmed V and J ends, which lost 8 bases and 2 bases, there was a span of 13 bases. CDR3 DNA sequence: TGTGCCAGCTGGGGACTGAGGACCTACGAGCAGTACTTC. This translates into CASWGLRTYEQYF.

In its sample, this clone was seen once. V is TRBV5-4 and J is TRBJ1-1; perhaps TRBD1 as D (5 bases). Trimming stripped 1 base from V and 6 bases from J, with 13 bases between. This CDR3 comprises 14 residues. Germline CDR1 and CDR2: SGHNT and YYREEE (reference sequence). CDR3 bases: TGTGCCAGCAGCTTGTCGGGTGGAGGGGCTGAAGCTTTCTTT. Residues: CASSLSGGGAEAFF.

This clone was found a few times. This chain joins TRBV6-5 and TRBJ2-5; D uncertain. The CDR3 has 12 amino acids. Germline-derived CDR1 and CDR2 are MNHEY and SVGAGI. V lost 7 bases, J lost 2 bases, and 8 bases lay in between. The CDR3 spells CASKVRQETQYF. CDR3 sequence (DNA): TGTGCCAGCAAGGTCAGACAAGAGACCCAGTACTTC.

V usage is TRBV27 and J usage is TRBJ2-1; the D gene is possibly TRBD2 (7 bases). Trimming stripped 1 base from V and 6 bases from J, with 13 bases between. CDR3 length equals 15 residues. CDR1 is MNHEY and CDR2 is SMNVEV in the germline V gene (reference sequence). The CDR3 sequence: CASSLLGGPLNEQFF. The CDR3, as DNA: TGTGCCAGCAGTTTATTGGGGGGGCCTCTCAATGAGCAGTTCTTC.

The rearrangement links TRBV4-1 to TRBJ2-5, with 7 positions matching TRBD2. With V trimmed by 0 bases and J by 5 bases, 3 bases remained unmatched. From germline, CDR1 is MGHRA and CDR2 YSYEKL. The CDR3 is 14 amino acids. CDR3 bases: TGCGCCAGCAGCCAAGAGACTAGCCCGGAGACCCAGTACTTC. This sequence encodes CASSQETSPETQYF.

The genes are TRBV2 and TRBJ2-5, with TRBD1 matching 7 bases. The CDR3 extends over 13 amino acids. The V gene's germline CDR1 is SNHLY and CDR2 FYNNEI. V lost 6 bases, J lost 3 bases, and 4 bases stayed unmatched. In nucleotides, the CDR3 is TGTGCCAGCAGCGACAGGGTGGAAGAGACCCAGTACTTC. Protein product: CASSDRVEETQYF.

This rearrangement joins TRBV7-3 to TRBJ2-5; D gene unclear. CDR1 SGHTA and CDR2 FQGTGA come from the germline V gene. The CDR3 totals 13 residues. V shed 4 bases and J shed 2 bases, with 8 bases lying between them. CDR3 in amino acids: CASSSGGQETQYF. The CDR3 DNA is TGTGCCAGCAGCTCCGGTGGTCAAGAGACCCAGTACTTC.

The chain couples TRBV19 to TRBJ2-3, with 10 bases aligning to TRBD1. The germline CDR1 and CDR2 sequences are LNHDA and SQIVND (reference sequence). The CDR3 is made up of 14 amino acids. J was trimmed by 6 bases and V by 3 bases; bases with no gene match: 3. The CDR3 region has the DNA TGTGCCAGTAGTATGACAGGGGGCGCGGATACGCAGTATTTT. Protein product: CASSMTGGADTQYF.

This chain joins TRBV5-5 and TRBJ2-7, with TRBD1 matching 8 bases. J gave up 0 bases and V 4 bases, and 6 bases lay outside the gene matches. The CDR3 has 15 amino acids. Looked up from germline, CDR1 is SGHKS and CDR2 is YYEKEE (reference sequence). DNA for the CDR3: TGTGCCAGCAGCCCCGGGACAGGAGTCTCCTACGAGCAGTACTTC. Protein: CASSPGTGVSYEQYF.

The chain is built from TRBV7-9 and TRBJ1-1; 8 bases line up with TRBD1. The germline V gene has CDR1 SEHNR and CDR2 FQNEAQ (reference sequence). This CDR3 is 15 amino acids long. J lost 6 bases, V lost 5 bases, and 11 bases had no gene match. The CDR3 region is CASSLQGQVVSEAFF. CDR3 DNA: TGTGCCAGCAGCCTCCAGGGACAGGTAGTTTCTGAAGCTTTCTTT. Full variable domain (rest looked up from reference TRBV7-9 and TRBJ1-1): DTGVSQNPRHKITKRGQNVTFRCDPISEHNRLYWYRQTLGQGPEFLTYFQNEAQLEKSRLLSDRFSAERPKGSFSTLEIQRTEQGDSAMYLCASSLQGQVVSEAFFGQGTRLTVV.

J is TRBJ1-1 and V is TRBV28; D gene unclear. V lost 6 bases, J lost 0 bases, and 8 bases lay in between. The germline gives CDR1 MDHEN, CDR2 SYDVKM. The CDR3 contains 13 residues. The CDR3 is CASRAFLNTEAFF. The CDR3 DNA reads as TGTGCCAGCAGGGCCTTCTTGAACACTGAAGCTTTCTTT.

This chain connects TRBV18 to TRBJ2-1; 11 nucleotides agree with TRBD1. The trim removed 5 bases at V and 6 bases at J, leaving 6 bases unmatched. Germline lookup yields CDR1 KGHSH and CDR2 LQKENI. The CDR3 length is 15 residues. CDR3 DNA: TGTGCCAGCTCATCGCCCGGGACAGGGGGCAATGAGCAGTTCTTC. Its translation is CASSSPGTGGNEQFF. The whole variable domain, remainder taken from reference TRBV18 and TRBJ2-1, is NAGVMQNPRHLVRRRGQEARLRCSPMKGHSHVYWYRQLPEEGLKFMVYLQKENIIDESGMPKERFSAEFPKEGPSILRIQQVVRGDSAAYFCASSSPGTGGNEQFFGPGTRLTVL.

The chain combines TRBV30 with TRBJ1-1; no reliable D call. In germline, CDR1 is GTSNPN, CDR2 SVGIG (reference sequence). CDR3 length: 13 residues. Trimming cost V 2 bases and J 3 bases, with 10 bases left between them. CDR3 bases: TGTGCCTGGAGTAGGGCGGTGGACACTGAAGCTTTCTTT. This sequence encodes CAWSRAVDTEAFF.

The rearrangement joins TRBV3-1 (or the pseudogene TRBV3-2) to TRBJ2-3; D call uncertain. The V end was cut by 2 bases, the J end by 3 bases, with 6 bases between. In germline, CDR1 is LGHDT, CDR2 YNNKEL (reference sequence). The CDR3 extends over 13 amino acids. The CDR3 sequence is CASSQSGTDTQYF. CDR3 coding DNA: TGTGCCAGCAGCCAATCTGGGACAGATACGCAGTATTTT.

The chain joins TRBV7-9 to TRBJ2-5, with 9 bases fitting TRBD1. The CDR3 has 15 residues. The germline V gene has CDR1 SEHNR and CDR2 FQNEAQ (reference sequence). V trimming: 1 base; J trimming: 3 bases; junction bases outside the gene matches: 3. The CDR3 is CASSLGDRVEETQYF. In DNA form, the CDR3 reads TGTGCCAGCAGCTTAGGGGACAGGGTTGAAGAGACCCAGTACTTC.

The chain links TRBV7-2 to TRBJ1-2, with D possibly being TRBD1 (5 bases). Germline V gene lookup returns CDR1 SGHTA and CDR2 FQGNSA. This CDR3 region has 13 residues. Trimming cost V 1 base and J 8 bases, with 11 bases left between them. CDR3 region: CASSLGGMGGYTF. The CDR3 DNA reads TGTGCCAGCAGCTTAGGGGGCATGGGAGGCTACACCTTC.

This chain connects TRBV4-2 to TRBJ2-3; a weak D match, TRBD2 (7 bases). Trimming cost V 6 bases and J 4 bases, with 11 bases left between them. CDR1 and CDR2 (germline): LGHNA, YNFKEQ. CDR3 length equals 13 residues. CDR3 sequence: CASRSGGADTQYF. CDR3 DNA: TGTGCCAGCAGGTCGGGGGGCGCAGATACGCAGTATTTT.

The chain couples TRBV4-2 to TRBJ2-5; D might be TRBD2 (5 bases). Germline CDR1 reads LGHNA; CDR2 reads YNFKEQ. The V end lost 1 base, the J end lost 2 bases, and 8 bases lay between the germline ends. The CDR3 totals 14 residues. The CDR3 loop reads CASSQGDYQETQYF. The CDR3 nucleotides read TGTGCCAGCAGCCAAGGAGACTATCAAGAGACCCAGTACTTC.

The chain combines TRBV5-5 with TRBJ1-2; D is possibly TRBD1 (5 bases). The germline V gene has CDR1 SGHKS and CDR2 YYEKEE (reference sequence). The CDR3 extends over 14 amino acids. V shed 7 bases and J shed 3 bases, with 16 bases lying between them. This chain's CDR3 is CASGSMGGYYGYTF. CDR3 DNA sequence: TGTGCCAGCGGTTCCATGGGGGGATACTATGGCTACACCTTC.

The V gene is TRBV28, the J gene TRBJ1-4; D gene unclear. This CDR3 spans 12 amino acids. The germline V and J ends were trimmed by 5 bases and 8 bases, with 9 bases remaining between them. The germline CDR1 and CDR2 sequences are MDHEN and SYDVKM. The CDR3 loop reads CASSPDREKLFF. CDR3 nucleotide sequence: TGTGCCAGCAGTCCGGACCGGGAAAAACTGTTTTTT. Based on the CDR3 plus reference TRBV28 and TRBJ1-4, the full variable domain is DVKVTQSSRYLVKRTGEKVFLECVQDMDHENMFWYRQDPGLGLRLIYFSYDVKMKEKGDIPEGYSVSREKKERFSLILESASTNQTSMYLCASSPDREKLFFGSGTQLSVL.

The rearrangement joins TRBV12-3 or TRBV12-4 to TRBJ1-6; 8 bases line up with TRBD1. V shed 5 bases and J 7 bases; nucleotides not matched to a gene: 1. CDR3 length equals 13 residues. The CDR3: CASSQGANSPLHF. CDR3 in DNA: TGTGCCAGCAGTCAGGGGGCGAATTCACCCCTCCACTTT.